This T cell receptor (beta chain) stems from a study of CD8 T cells in Susac syndrome. TCR beta sequencing was performed on blood CD8+ and CD4+ T cells. Negative magnetic isolation gave CD8+ and CD4+ cells; FACS enriched CD8+ TEMRA. The RNA, 0.5 to 1 ug, was put through reverse transcription using random hexamers. Via MiXCR, TCRdb re-called the immunoSEQ multiplex PCR reads, giving one row per CDR3 protein. The sample gives about 440,000 distinct CDR3 sequences, more than 80% of which show up once; 0.12% is in the top ten. This TCR was sampled from a human donor with multiple sclerosis. The source material was CD8+ T cells from PBMCs.

The DNA of the CDR3 is TGTGCCAGCATTATAGCCCCGACAGGGGAACATCAGCCCCAGCATTTT. Its translation is CASIIAPTGEHQPQHF. The V call is TRBV6-6, the J call TRBJ1-5; 8 bases agree with TRBD1. J lost 5 bases, V lost 7 bases, and 13 bases had no gene match. The CDR3 sequence is 16 residues long. From germline, CDR1 is MNHNY and CDR2 SVGAGI (reference sequence).